Listed below are T cell receptor beta chains from one sample, sequenced in a study of OX40 agonist ivuxolimab in advanced cancers. The data were produced by immunoSEQ multiplex PCR, yet TCRdb's version contains in-frame clones alone and is incomplete. The table shows tens of thousands of clones, with approximately 86% occurring only once. The input for sequencing was CD4+ or CD8+ T cells sorted from blood, taken in a trial of the OX40 agonist ivuxolimab. These receptors all stem from an adult with an advanced solid tumor such as melanoma, head and neck, liver or kidney cancer. Both conserved end residues are part of each CDR3. D genes are given only for firm matches. The size of a clone is reported for some rows only, either as once, few or many, or as a class for expanded clones.

j_call	v_call	clone_size	d_call	cdr3_nt	cdr3_aa
TRBJ1-4	TRBV28	NA	NA	TGTGCCAGCAGCCCGCGTCATGAAAAACTGTTTTTT	CASSPRHEKLFF
TRBJ2-5	TRBV7-3	few	NA	TGTGCCAGCAGCTCCAGTGCGGGGAGCGGGGAGACCCAGTACTTC	CASSSSAGSGETQYF
TRBJ2-7	TRBV7-2	NA	NA	TGTGCCAGCAGCTTAGGACAGCATACCTACGAGCAGTACTTC	CASSLGQHTYEQYF
TRBJ1-2	TRBV28	NA	NA	TGTGCCAGCAGTTTATCTGCAGGAGCGTTTGGCTACACCTTC	CASSLSAGAFGYTF
TRBJ2-3	TRBV2	few	TRBD1	TGTGCCAGCAGTTGGCAGGGGGCTGCAGATACGCAGTATTTT	CASSWQGAADTQYF
TRBJ1-6	TRBV28	NA	TRBD1	TGTGCCAGCAGCCTCCGGGACAGGGGCCTCCATTACTCACCCCTCCACTTT	CASSLRDRGLHYSPLHF
TRBJ2-7	TRBV19	NA	NA	TGTGCCAGTAGCTTACAGGCCAGCTCCTACGAGCAGTACTTC	CASSLQASSYEQYF
TRBJ1-2	TRBV6-5	NA	NA	TGTGCCAGCAGTTACTCGATGTTACGACAGGCTTATGGCTACACCTTC	CASSYSMLRQAYGYTF
TRBJ1-5	TRBV7-6	NA	NA	TGTGCCAGCAGCTTAGGGAATAGCAATCAGCCCCAGCATTTT	CASSLGNSNQPQHF
TRBJ2-1	TRBV11-2	NA	NA	TGTGCCAGCACCCGGGACAAAGCCTACAATGAGCAGTTCTTC	CASTRDKAYNEQFF
TRBJ2-1	TRBV5-1	NA	TRBD2	TGCGCCAGCAGCTTGGGCATTAGCGGGAGATTGGGGGATGAGCAGTTCTTC	CASSLGISGRLGDEQFF
TRBJ2-1	TRBV9	NA	NA	TGTGCCAGCAGCGTAGAGGCAGGCTCGAGCTCCTACAATGAGCAGTTCTTC	CASSVEAGSSSYNEQFF
TRBJ2-1	TRBV7-2	NA	NA	TGTGCCAGCACCACTCAGGTGGGTGAGCAGTTCTTC	CASTTQVGEQFF
TRBJ2-7	TRBV5-1	NA	NA	TGCGCCAGCAGCTCCGAGCCCACTAGCAGATCTTACGAGCAGTACTTC	CASSSEPTSRSYEQYF
TRBJ2-3	TRBV5-5	NA	NA	TGTGCCAGCAGCTTGGGGCTAGTAACAGATACGCAGTATTTT	CASSLGLVTDTQYF
TRBJ1-1	TRBV11-2	NA	TRBD1	TGTGCCAGCAGCTTAGATCTGCAACAGGGGGGGGCTTTCTTT	CASSLDLQQGGAFF
TRBJ1-2	TRBV29-1	few	TRBD1	TGCAGCGTCTACGGGACAGGGGACTATGGCTACACCTTC	CSVYGTGDYGYTF
TRBJ1-4	TRBV4-3	NA	NA	TGCGCCAGCAGCCAAGATCTTGCTCGGCATGAAAAACTGTTTTTT	CASSQDLARHEKLFF
TRBJ2-7	TRBV9	NA	NA	TGTGCCAGCAGCGTAGAGGTCACACCACGCCCCGAGCAGTACTTC	CASSVEVTPRPEQYF
TRBJ2-2	TRBV28	NA	NA	TGTGCCAGCAGTTCTCCCCCCAGGGCAGGAACCGGGGAGCTGTTTTTT	CASSSPPRAGTGELFF
TRBJ1-5	TRBV27	NA	TRBD1	TGTGCCAGCAGTTTTACCGGACAGGGCAATCAGCCCCAGCATTTT	CASSFTGQGNQPQHF
TRBJ1-5	TRBV11-2	once	NA	TGTGCCAGCAGCCGGTATAGCAATCAGCCCCAGCATTTT	CASSRYSNQPQHF
TRBJ2-1	TRBV9	NA	NA	TGTGCCAGCAGCGTAAGGTTTGGGGGGTTCCCTGAGCAGTTCTTC	CASSVRFGGFPEQFF
TRBJ2-1	TRBV7-2	NA	TRBD2	TGTGCCAGCAGCTTATTGCTAGCGGGCCCGATGGGCAATGAGCAGTTCTTC	CASSLLLAGPMGNEQFF
TRBJ2-3	TRBV9	NA	NA	TGTGCCAGCAGCCCTAGTCGGACCCAGTACACAGATACGCAGTATTTT	CASSPSRTQYTDTQYF
TRBJ1-4	TRBV11-2	NA	TRBD1	TGTGCCAGCAGCGCCCCCCTGACAGGGGGGAATGAAAAACTGTTTTTT	CASSAPLTGGNEKLFF
TRBJ1-2	TRBV6-5	few	NA	TGTGCCAGTTCAGACAGACCCACTTTATATGGCTACACCTTC	CASSDRPTLYGYTF
TRBJ1-4	TRBV28	once	NA	TGTGCCAGCAGTCCACCAGGGAATAATGAAAAACTGTTTTTT	CASSPPGNNEKLFF
TRBJ2-3	TRBV4-1	NA	TRBD1	TGCGCCAGCAGCCAACACGGGACAGGGTTGGGAGATACGCAGTATTTT	CASSQHGTGLGDTQYF
TRBJ2-3	TRBV7-9	NA	NA	TGTGCCAGCAGCCCATCGGGTGGCACAGATACGCAGTATTTT	CASSPSGGTDTQYF
TRBJ2-3	TRBV28	NA	NA	TGTGCCAGCCAGGGGGGAACAGATACGCAGTATTTT	CASQGGTDTQYF
TRBJ2-7	TRBV5-1	NA	NA	TGCGCCAGCAGCCGGGGACTCCAAACTTACGAGCAGTACTTC	CASSRGLQTYEQYF
TRBJ2-7	TRBV6-6	NA	TRBD2	TGTGCCAGCAGGTCCACTAGCGGGAGAAGGAACGAGCAGTACTTC	CASRSTSGRRNEQYF
TRBJ2-3	TRBV7-9	few	TRBD1	TGTGCCAGCAGCCCAATGGGACAGTTCCAGTATTTT	CASSPMGQFQYF
TRBJ2-5	TRBV9	NA	NA	TGTGCCAGCAGCGAAACAGGGTTAGGGACCCAGTACTTC	CASSETGLGTQYF
TRBJ2-6	TRBV10-3	NA	TRBD1	TGTGCCATCAGAGGACAGGGGGCGACTGGGGCCAACGTCCTGACTTTC	CAIRGQGATGANVLTF
TRBJ2-1	TRBV4-2	NA	TRBD2	TGTGCCAGCAGCCCGGGACTAGCGGAGGGAAATGAGCAGTTCTTC	CASSPGLAEGNEQFF
TRBJ1-5	TRBV6-1	NA	NA	TGTGCCAGCAAGGCGACACCTCATCAGCCCCAGCATTTT	CASKATPHQPQHF
TRBJ1-1	TRBV4-3	NA	NA	TGCGCCAGCAGCCAAGTCCTGGGCACTGAAGCTTTCTTT	CASSQVLGTEAFF
TRBJ1-1	TRBV16	once	NA	TGTGCCAGCAGCCAATCGTTCCAGATGAACACTGAAGCTTTCTTT	CASSQSFQMNTEAFF
TRBJ2-1	TRBV11-2	NA	NA	TGTGCCAGCAGCTTAGACCCGACTAGTTTGAATGAGCAGTTCTTC	CASSLDPTSLNEQFF
TRBJ2-1	TRBV9	NA	TRBD2	TGTGCCAGCAGCGACGCTAGCGGTTGGGGTGAGCAGTTCTTC	CASSDASGWGEQFF
TRBJ2-3	TRBV28	NA	TRBD1	TGTGCCAGCAGGTGGGACAGGGCGCAGTATTTT	CASRWDRAQYF
TRBJ1-4	TRBV19	NA	NA	TGTGCCAGTAGCGACTCGACAGTATCTAATGAAAAACTGTTTTTT	CASSDSTVSNEKLFF
TRBJ1-5	TRBV28	NA	NA	TGTGCCAGCAGTTTAAACCATCAGCCCCAGCATTTT	CASSLNHQPQHF
TRBJ2-7	TRBV11-3	once	TRBD2	TGTGCCAGCAGCTTAGGAGCGGGAGGGCGCTCCTACGAGCAGTACTTC	CASSLGAGGRSYEQYF
TRBJ2-1	TRBV28	NA	NA	TGTGCCAGCAGTCCCTTTAGGCGAGAGCAGTTCTTC	CASSPFRREQFF
TRBJ2-5	TRBV7-2	NA	NA	TGTGCCAGCAGCTTAGGGGGTGGCAGAGGGGGAGAGACCCAGTACTTC	CASSLGGGRGGETQYF
TRBJ2-3	TRBV9	NA	NA	TGTGCCAGCAGCGTAGGCGGAGGCGGAGATACGCAGTATTTT	CASSVGGGGDTQYF
TRBJ1-1	TRBV7-2	NA	NA	TGTGCCAGCAGCCCCCCGTCCGGGGCGCGCACTGAAGCTTTCTTT	CASSPPSGARTEAFF
TRBJ1-2	TRBV7-9	NA	NA	TGTGCCAGCACCACCCCGACAGGACGGTATGGCTACACCTTC	CASTTPTGRYGYTF
TRBJ2-7	TRBV10-3	NA	TRBD1	TGTGCCATCAGTGAGAGGACAGGGGCCTCCGGGGAGCAGTACTTC	CAISERTGASGEQYF
TRBJ1-1	TRBV28	once	NA	TGTGCCAGCAGTTTATGGGGAAATAGGTTCAACACTGAAGCTTTCTTT	CASSLWGNRFNTEAFF
TRBJ1-1	TRBV5-6	NA	NA	TGTGCCAGCAGCTTGGCTACAGGTTTGGCTTTCTTT	CASSLATGLAFF